This TCR beta chain was captured in a study of cytomegalovirus exposure and HLA in healthy donors. A remark on this clone: The antigen is not known.

The PCR ran on 60 Vbeta and 13 Jbeta primers. Profiled with immunoSEQ multiplex PCR; TCRdb holds only in-frame clones, not every one. The sample consists of 110,000 or so clones, roughly 70% of them appearing once. Study-wide findings and caveats: Later analysis associated a missense DCLRE1C variant with TCR beta V- and J-gene trimming.

The sequenced material came from PBMCs. This sequence was found in a woman aged 50 to 60 in good health and CMV-seropositive.

CDR3 sequence reads: CASTDRRSGYTF. The CDR3 nucleotides read TGTGCCAGCACGGACAGGCGCTCTGGCTACACCTTC. V is TRBV28 and J is TRBJ1-2, with 7 bases fitting TRBD1. The CDR3 is 12 residues long. Germline-derived CDR1 and CDR2 are MDHEN and SYDVKM. Trimming took 7 bases from V and 7 from J; bases not matched to a gene: 6.